This T cell receptor (beta chain) was captured by sequencing in a study of blood T cell repertoires in COVID-19. Study information: Acute and convalescent COVID-19 specimens originated in the United States, Italy and Spain. T cells, B-cell-depleted T cells, or PBMCs supplied cDNA or gDNA.

Authors' data handling: Reference gene primer amplification gave estimated nucleated cell counts. Data came from immunoSEQ multiplex PCR; TCRdb stores just in-frame clones and leaves some out. V and J calls and clone size are as listed in that table; D and trimming were resolved from the DNA. Here the sample spans 200,000 to 250,000 clones, 87% being singletons. After removal of 5 bases from V and 5 bases from J, the junction contained 10 bases not matched to a gene. Germline lookup yields CDR1 PRHDT and CDR2 FYEKMQ (reference sequence). This CDR3 is 15 amino acids long. This sequence originates from a woman aged 18-30 years who had recovered from COVID-19. The rearrangement uses TRBV13 and TRBJ1-1, with TRBD1 matching 8 bases. The sequencing input was peripheral blood. For the CDR3, the DNA is TGTGCCAGCAGCACTCGGCGGACAGGGCGAACTGAAGCTTTCTTT. The encoded protein is CASSTRRTGRTEAFF.